Each of the 22 T cell receptor beta chains below was sequenced from the same sample in a study of T cells in Graves' hyperthyroidism and ophthalmopathy. Amplification targeted TCR beta CDR3 regions from RNA transcripts. In the first-round RT-PCR of the TCR CDR3, the HTBI primer set was used. In TCRdb, the multiplex PCR reads were re-called with MiXCR into one record per CDR3 protein. Of approximately 600,000 distinct CDR3 sequences listed, around 21% are singletons. Specimen: blood. Receptors were obtained from a man aged 30-40 years with Graves' ophthalmopathy.

The chain combines TRBV7-2 with TRBJ1-5; D is ambiguous. This CDR3 comprises 14 residues. Germline CDR1 SGHTA, CDR2 FQGNSA. V was cut by 4 bases and J by 4 bases, with 11 bases left in between. CDR3 sequence reads: CASSSRGTNQPQHF. For the CDR3, the DNA is TGTGCCAGCAGCTCAAGAGGTACAAATCAGCCCCAGCATTTT.

The gene calls are TRBV30 and TRBJ2-2; tentatively, D is TRBD2 (5 bases). CDR1 is GTSNPN, CDR2 SVGIG, per germline (reference sequence). CDR3 length: 13 amino acids. V shed 0 bases and J shed 9 bases, with 11 bases lying between them. The CDR3: CAWSVTGNRELFF. The CDR3 DNA reads TGTGCCTGGAGTGTAACCGGGAACAGGGAGCTGTTTTTT.

Turning to this clonotype: One end of the junction is discordant with germline, which a read error may explain. This chain connects TRBV18 to TRBJ2-3; D possibly corresponds to TRBD1 (6 bases). The CDR3 runs 17 residues. Germline V gene lookup returns CDR1 KGHSH and CDR2 LQKENI. In DNA form, the CDR3 reads TGTACCAGCTCACCACCATCTGACAGGCGGGGCACAGATACGCAGTATTTT. This gives the protein CTSSPPSDRRGTDTQYF. The full variable domain, rest sourced from reference TRBV18 and TRBJ2-3, is NAGVMQNPRHLVRRRGQEARLRCSPMKGHSHVYWYRQLPEEGLKFMVYLQKENIIDESGMPKERFSAEFPKEGPSILRIQQVVRGDSAAYFCTSSPPSDRRGTDTQYFGPGTRLTVL.

The chain combines TRBV10-1 with TRBJ2-1, with D maybe TRBD2 (6 bases). V gave up 6 bases and J gave up 8 bases, with 20 bases separating them. The CDR3 is 15 residues long. CDR1 and CDR2 from the germline V gene are WNHNN and SYGVQD (reference sequence). This chain's CDR3 is CASRAGTGGKDEQFF. In DNA form, the CDR3 reads TGCGCCAGCAGGGCCGGGACTGGCGGGAAGGATGAGCAGTTCTTC.

This rearrangement joins TRBV28 to TRBJ2-5, with D possibly TRBD2 on 6 matching bases. The CDR3 length is 16 residues. Trimming took 5 bases from V and 5 from J, leaving 21 bases between them. The germline V gene has CDR1 MDHEN and CDR2 SYDVKM. CDR3 coding DNA: TGTGCCAGCAGTCAAGTAGGGACCCTACGGGGGGAGACCCAGTACTTC. As protein: CASSQVGTLRGETQYF.

Concerning this clonotype: One junction end does not reproduce the germline sequence, and a read error may be involved. The chain carries TRBV29-1 and TRBJ1-1; D uncertain. CDR3 length: 13 residues. CDR1 is SQVTM and CDR2 is ANQGSEA in the germline V gene. DNA for the CDR3: TGCAGCGTTGAACGTCAGTTGAACACTGAAGCTTCCTTT. Translating gives CSVERQLNTEASF.

This clonotype was counted ten times or more. This chain links TRBV7-2 with TRBJ1-6, with D unclear. The V end lost 2 bases, the J end lost 8 bases, and 10 bases lay between the germline ends. The CDR3 has 14 residues. Looked up from germline, CDR1 is SGHTA and CDR2 is FQGNSA. The CDR3 DNA follows: TGTGCCAGCAGCTTATTGGGGATTGATTCACCCCTCCACTTT. Its protein product is CASSLLGIDSPLHF.

The chain combines TRBV20-1 with TRBJ1-5, with a weak D call TRBD1 (6 bases). V lost 1 base to trimming and J lost 2 bases, with 15 bases between them. CDR1 and CDR2 from the germline V gene are DFQATT and SNEGSKA (reference sequence). The CDR3 totals 16 residues. In DNA, the CDR3 is TGCAGTGCTAGAGGGGGTCTCAGGGGTGGCAATCAGCCCCAGCATTTT. Amino acid sequence: CSARGGLRGGNQPQHF.

With regard to this clonotype: This may arise from a read error, as a much more abundant clone is one base away. V is TRBV12-3 or TRBV12-4 and J is TRBJ1-2; D is undetermined. With 6 bases removed from V and 0 bases from J, the gap between germline ends came to 17 bases. The CDR3 is 16 residues long. CDR3 DNA: TGTGCCAGCAGATACTCGGTACTTGGCCCTAACTATGGCTACACCTTC. Its translation: CASRYSVLGPNYGYTF.

The genes are TRBV10-2 and TRBJ1-4, with 7 bases aligning to TRBD1. J lost 6 bases, V lost 6 bases, and 7 bases had no gene match. The CDR3 is 14 amino acids. Looked up from germline, CDR1 is WSHSY and CDR2 is SAAADI. The CDR3 DNA follows: TGCGCCAGCAGCGAGACAGGGCCGGATGAAAAACTGTTTTTT. Translating gives CASSETGPDEKLFF.

The chain combines TRBV19 with TRBJ1-2, with 9 nucleotides matching TRBD1. The CDR3 is made up of 14 amino acids. V was clipped by 3 bases and J by 8 bases; unmatched bases: 7. Per the germline V gene, CDR1 is LNHDA and CDR2 is SQIVND (reference sequence). The CDR3 region has the DNA TGTGCCAGTAGTATTGACAGGGGGTCGAACGGCTACACCTTC. Translated, it gives CASSIDRGSNGYTF.

This clonotype occurred many times. The V and J genes are TRBV7-9 and TRBJ2-7; tentative D call: TRBD2 (5 bases). Germline-derived CDR1 and CDR2 are SEHNR and FQNEAQ (reference sequence). This CDR3 is 12 amino acids long. Between the trimmed V and J ends, which lost 2 bases and 6 bases, there was a span of 8 bases. As DNA, the CDR3 is TGTGCCAGCAGCTTACCGGGAACCGAGCAGTACTTC. Amino acids: CASSLPGTEQYF.

This clonotype came up many times. The chain joins TRBV28 to TRBJ1-2; perhaps TRBD1 as D (6 bases). This CDR3 contains 15 residues. V lost 5 bases and J lost 4, with 17 bases in between. Germline lookup yields CDR1 MDHEN and CDR2 SYDVKM. CDR3 protein: CASSDGGGRPYGYTF. The DNA for the CDR3 is TGTGCCAGCAGTGACGGTGGGGGGCGACCCTATGGCTACACCTTC.

Ten or more counts support this clonotype. CDR3 nucleotide sequence: TGCAGTGCTAGAATCTCGGGAGAGACCCAGTACTTC. This codes for CSARISGETQYF. The chain has TRBV20-1 and TRBJ2-5, with D uncertain. The CDR3 is 12 residues long. V shed 2 bases and J shed 4 bases, with 8 bases lying between them. Germline values: CDR1 DFQATT, CDR2 SNEGSKA (reference sequence).

This clonotype was recorded at least ten times. Sequence at one end of the junction differs from germline and may be a read error. V gene TRBV6-2 or TRBV6-3 combines with J gene TRBJ2-2, with D possibly being TRBD2 (6 bases). Germline values: CDR1 MNHEY, CDR2 SVGEGT. The CDR3 is made up of 11 amino acids. CDR3 nucleotides: TGCGCCAGCAGCTACGGAGGGGAACTGTTTTTT. Translating it yields CASSYGGELFF.

This clonotype has just a few counts. The chain has TRBV6-2 or TRBV6-3 and TRBJ2-2; 7 bases align to TRBD2. The CDR3 sequence is 14 residues long. V was pared by 11 bases and J by 4 bases, with 10 bases of the junction left unmatched. CDR1 and CDR2 (germline): MNHEY, SVGEGT. The CDR3: CACSERGSTGELFF. DNA for the CDR3: TGTGCCTGCTCAGAGCGGGGAAGCACCGGGGAGCTGTTTTTT.

This clonotype was seen many times. V is TRBV30 and J is TRBJ1-5; D unresolved. Germline V lookup: CDR1 GTSNPN, CDR2 SVGIG (reference sequence). The CDR3 length is 14 residues. V lost 1 base to trimming and J lost 7 bases, with 14 bases between them. In DNA form, the CDR3 reads TGTGCCTGGAGTGAAGCAAGGGAAGACCAGCCCCAGCATTTT. Protein sequence: CAWSEAREDQPQHF.

The V call is TRBV12-3 or TRBV12-4, the J call TRBJ1-5; D gene ambiguous. This CDR3 region has 15 residues. The V and J ends lost 7 bases and 5 bases respectively, with 18 bases between them. DNA of the CDR3: TGTGCCAGCAATTTTGGGTTGGTAGAGCATCAGCCCCAGCATTTT. It translates to CASNFGLVEHQPQHF.

The chain recombines TRBV11-2 with TRBJ1-1; perhaps TRBD1 as D (6 bases). The CDR3 is 12 amino acids. The ends were cut back, 5 bases at V and 10 bases at J, with 14 bases in the middle. The germline V gene encodes CDR1 SGHAT and CDR2 FQNNGV. CDR3 DNA: TGTGCCAGCAGCCGCGAAGGCAGGGGAGCTTTCTTT. This codes for CASSREGRGAFF.

This clonotype appeared many times. This chain links TRBV27 with TRBJ2-2; perhaps TRBD2 as D (5 bases). Germline values: CDR1 MNHEY, CDR2 SMNVEV (reference sequence). V was cut by 2 bases and J by 0 bases, with 7 bases left in between. This CDR3 has 15 residues. CDR3 DNA sequence: TGTGCCAGCAGTTTACGGGAACCGAACACCGGGGAGCTGTTTTTT. The encoded protein is CASSLREPNTGELFF.

This clonotype appeared a few times. The gene calls are TRBV4-3 and TRBJ2-1; D tentatively fits TRBD1 or TRBD2 (5 bases each). From germline, CDR1 is LGHNA and CDR2 YSLEER. Trimming left V 1 base short and J 6 bases short, with 13 bases between. The CDR3 length is 15 residues. CDR3 protein: CASSQGDRGFNEQFF. The CDR3, as DNA: TGCGCCAGCAGCCAAGGGGACCGGGGATTCAATGAGCAGTTCTTC.

In this sample, this clonotype turned up many times. The chain recombines TRBV28 with TRBJ2-1; D gene unclear. The CDR3 is 15 amino acids. Germline CDR1 MDHEN, CDR2 SYDVKM. Trimming removed 6 bases from V and 5 bases from J, with 17 bases in between. The CDR3 loop reads CASRGKTGKNNEQFF. Written as DNA, the CDR3 is TGTGCCAGCAGAGGGAAGACCGGTAAGAACAATGAGCAGTTCTTC.